This TCR beta chain was identified in a study of beta chain features in type 1 diabetes. Findings and limits, study-wide: Sequencing from cDNA could over-represent high-TCR-expressing cells. The similarity of naive, central memory and Treg TCRB repertoires appeared greater among patients than among healthy donors. In type 1 diabetes patients, VDJ junctions had fewer insertions; deletions at these junctions were more frequent. Patients with Type 1 diabetes showed moderately but significantly shorter TCRB CDR3s in all four CD4+ subsets.

Every isolated RNA sample was fully reverse transcribed, so sequencing captured expressed TCRB transcripts. TCRdb keeps only in-frame clones here, not all; method: immunoSEQ multiplex PCR. The sample gives some 350,000 clones, over 8.5% of which show up once; around 0.66% is in the top ten. This clone was detected only a few times. Its antigen is undetermined. The sequencing input was central memory CD4+ T cells from blood. This sequence was found in a young man with type 1 diabetes.

CDR3 protein: CASSSSQGATSYNEQFF. The CDR3 DNA is TGTGCCAGCAGCTCCTCTCAGGGGGCTACATCCTACAATGAGCAGTTCTTC. The chain joins TRBV7-3 to TRBJ2-1, with 8 bases that match TRBD1. V gave up 4 bases and J gave up 1 base; unmatched junction bases: 9. The CDR3 covers 17 residues. Germline-derived CDR1 and CDR2 are SGHTA and FQGTGA.